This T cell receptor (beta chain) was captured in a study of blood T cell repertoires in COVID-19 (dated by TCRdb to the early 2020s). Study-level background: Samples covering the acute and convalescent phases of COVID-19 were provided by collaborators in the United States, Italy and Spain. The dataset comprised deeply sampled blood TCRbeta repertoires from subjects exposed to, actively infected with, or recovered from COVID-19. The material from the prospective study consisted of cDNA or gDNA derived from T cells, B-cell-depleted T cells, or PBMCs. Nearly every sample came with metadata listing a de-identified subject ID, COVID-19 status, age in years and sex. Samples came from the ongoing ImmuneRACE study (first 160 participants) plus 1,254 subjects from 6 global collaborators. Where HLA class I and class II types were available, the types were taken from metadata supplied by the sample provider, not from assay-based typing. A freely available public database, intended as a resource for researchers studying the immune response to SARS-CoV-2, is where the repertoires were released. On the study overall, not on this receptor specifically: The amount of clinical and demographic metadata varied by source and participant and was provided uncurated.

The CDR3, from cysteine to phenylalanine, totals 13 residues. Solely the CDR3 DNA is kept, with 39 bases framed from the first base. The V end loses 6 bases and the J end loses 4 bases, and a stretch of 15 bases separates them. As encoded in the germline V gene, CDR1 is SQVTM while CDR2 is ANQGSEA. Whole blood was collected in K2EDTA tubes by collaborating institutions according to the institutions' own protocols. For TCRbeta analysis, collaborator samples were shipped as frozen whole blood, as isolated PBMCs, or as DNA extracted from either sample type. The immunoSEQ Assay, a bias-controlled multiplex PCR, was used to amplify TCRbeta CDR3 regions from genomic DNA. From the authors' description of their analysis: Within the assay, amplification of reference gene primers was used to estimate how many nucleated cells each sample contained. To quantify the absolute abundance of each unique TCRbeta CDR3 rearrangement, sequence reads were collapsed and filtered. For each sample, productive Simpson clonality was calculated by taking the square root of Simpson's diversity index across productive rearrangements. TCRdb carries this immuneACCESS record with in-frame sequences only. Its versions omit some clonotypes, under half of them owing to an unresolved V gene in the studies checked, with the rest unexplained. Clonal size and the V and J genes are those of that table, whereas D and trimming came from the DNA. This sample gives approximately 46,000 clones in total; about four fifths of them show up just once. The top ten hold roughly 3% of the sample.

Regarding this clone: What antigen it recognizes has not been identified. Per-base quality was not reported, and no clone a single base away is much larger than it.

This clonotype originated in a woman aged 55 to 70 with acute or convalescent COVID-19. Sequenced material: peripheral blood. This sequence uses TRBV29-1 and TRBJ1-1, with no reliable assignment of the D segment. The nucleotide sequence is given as TGCAGCGTCCGACGCGCCCCGGGCACTGAAGCTTTCTTT. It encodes CSVRRAPGTEAFF.